These 15 T cell receptor beta chains share one sample of origin, sequenced in a study of blood T cell repertoires in COVID-19. Using immunoSEQ multiplex PCR, the repertoire was profiled, and TCRdb retains in-frame clones only, with some absent. The sample holds approximately 300,000 clones; roughly 90% are singletons and the top ten take approximately 7.5%. Sequenced input: peripheral blood. All receptors derive from a woman aged 25 to 45 with COVID-19, enrolled during active disease.

The rearrangement joins TRBV3-1 (or the pseudogene TRBV3-2) to TRBJ1-3, with 7 bases aligning to TRBD1. This CDR3 comprises 14 residues. In germline, CDR1 is LGHDT, CDR2 YNNKEL (reference sequence). J gave up 4 bases and V 4 bases, and 4 bases lay outside the gene matches. The CDR3 nucleotides read TGTGCCAGCAGCCCCACAGGGGTCGGAAACACCATATATTTT. This sequence encodes CASSPTGVGNTIYF.

The gene calls are TRBV28 and TRBJ2-1; 7 nucleotides agree with TRBD2. The length of the CDR3 is 15 residues. Trimming took 4 bases from V and 6 from J; bases not matched to a gene: 9. The germline V gene encodes CDR1 MDHEN and CDR2 SYDVKM. The CDR3 spells CASSSQRDVLNEQFF. For the CDR3, the DNA is TGTGCCAGCAGTTCCCAGCGGGATGTTCTCAATGAGCAGTTCTTC.

Comments on this clone: This same CDR3 is encoded by further DNA sequences in the sample. The gene calls are TRBV2 and TRBJ2-5; TRBD1 agrees at 9 bases. The CDR3 spans 12 residues. V gave up 6 bases and J gave up 5 bases; unmatched junction bases: 1. Per germline, CDR1 SNHLY and CDR2 FYNNEI. CDR3 region: CASRDRGETQYF. The DNA of the CDR3 is TGTGCCAGCAGAGACAGGGGGGAGACCCAGTACTTC.

The chain is built from TRBV4-1 and TRBJ1-6; D perhaps matches TRBD1 (6 bases). V lost 4 bases and J 5 bases, leaving 9 bases between the germline ends. Germline assignment: CDR1 MGHRA and CDR2 YSYEKL. The CDR3 consists of 14 residues. The CDR3 region has the DNA TGCGCCAGCAGCCCTTACAGGGATAATTCACCCCTCCACTTT. Translated: CASSPYRDNSPLHF.

V usage is TRBV7-9 and J usage is TRBJ2-1; 13 bases map to TRBD2. There are 15 residues in the CDR3. The V gene's germline CDR1 is SEHNR and CDR2 FQNEAQ (reference sequence). With V trimmed by 4 bases and J by 6 bases, 3 bases remained unmatched. For the CDR3, the DNA is TGTGCCAGCAGCTGGACTAGCGGGAGATCCAATGAGCAGTTCTTC. It is translated as CASSWTSGRSNEQFF. The whole variable domain, filled in from reference TRBV7-9 and TRBJ2-1, reads DTGVSQNPRHKITKRGQNVTFRCDPISEHNRLYWYRQTLGQGPEFLTYFQNEAQLEKSRLLSDRFSAERPKGSFSTLEIQRTEQGDSAMYLCASSWTSGRSNEQFFGPGTRLTVL.

This clone showed up just once. The chain is built from TRBV29-1 and TRBJ2-1; possibly TRBD1 for D (6 bases). The ends were cut back, 3 bases at V and 2 bases at J, with 14 bases in the middle. The germline V gene has CDR1 SQVTM and CDR2 ANQGSEA. The CDR3 has 15 amino acids. The CDR3 DNA reads as TGCAGCGTTGAGCCCCGGGACAAGACCTACAATGAGCAGTTCTTC. Translation gives CSVEPRDKTYNEQFF.

The chain employs TRBV29-1 and TRBJ2-5; tentative D call: TRBD1 (6 bases). Trimming pared 7 bases from V and 5 bases from J, leaving 14 bases between. From germline, CDR1 is SQVTM and CDR2 ANQGSEA. The CDR3 runs 12 residues. The CDR3 DNA follows: TGCAGCGCCCGACAGGTTATGGAGACCCAGTACTTC. This sequence encodes CSARQVMETQYF.

This clone has just one count. The chain has TRBV30 and TRBJ1-5; 7 bases line up with TRBD1. Trimming at V came to 2 bases and at J to 5 bases, leaving 3 bases not matched to a gene. The CDR3 spans 13 residues. The germline V gene encodes CDR1 GTSNPN and CDR2 SVGIG (reference sequence). In DNA, the CDR3 is TGTGCCTGGAGTACAGGGGTTTATCAGCCCCAGCATTTT. Its protein product is CAWSTGVYQPQHF.

This clone was detected only once. The CDR3 here is CASSSPLGGNSPLHF. In DNA form, the CDR3 reads TGTGCCAGCAGTTCCCCTCTCGGCGGTAATTCACCCCTCCACTTT. This chain links TRBV28 with TRBJ1-6; D gene ambiguous. V lost 4 bases, J lost 6 bases, and 13 bases lay in between. The CDR3 runs to 15 residues. Germline assignment: CDR1 MDHEN and CDR2 SYDVKM.

V gene TRBV6-1 combines with J gene TRBJ2-5; the D gene is possibly TRBD2 (6 bases). Per the germline V gene, CDR1 is MNHNS and CDR2 is SASEGT. V lost 2 bases and J 4 bases, leaving 11 bases between the germline ends. The length of the CDR3 is 14 residues. The CDR3 region is CASSELGGRETQYF. The CDR3, as DNA: TGTGCCAGCAGTGAATTGGGGGGAAGAGAGACCCAGTACTTC.

V gene TRBV9 combines with J gene TRBJ1-2; perhaps TRBD1 as D (6 bases). The CDR3 consists of 13 residues. V was pared by 3 bases and J by 8 bases, with 14 bases between. Germline V gene lookup returns CDR1 SGDLS and CDR2 YYNGEE. This chain's CDR3 is CASSARGAEGYTF. The CDR3 DNA follows: TGTGCCAGCAGCGCCCGGGGGGCGGAGGGCTACACCTTC. The whole variable domain, remainder taken from reference TRBV9 and TRBJ1-2, is DSGVTQTPKHLITATGQRVTLRCSPRSGDLSVYWYQQSLDQGLQFLIQYYNGEERAKGNILERFSAQQFPDLHSELNLSSLELGDSALYFCASSARGAEGYTFGSGTRLTVV.

The chain joins TRBV19 to TRBJ2-1, with TRBD2 matching over 10 bases. The CDR3 contains 14 residues. Germline CDR1 is LNHDA and CDR2 is SQIVND (reference sequence). The V gene end was trimmed by 6 bases and the J gene end by 8 bases; junction bases not matched to a gene: 7. CDR3 region: CASSKREGIHEQFF. The CDR3 region has the DNA TGTGCCAGTAGCAAGCGGGAGGGCATACATGAGCAGTTCTTC.

The V call is TRBV30, the J call TRBJ1-6; maybe TRBD1 (5 bases). Deletions cut 1 base from V and 12 bases from J, with 10 bases between. The CDR3 sequence is 12 residues long. CDR1 and CDR2 from the germline V gene are GTSNPN and SVGIG (reference sequence). CDR3 coding DNA: TGTGCCTGGAGTGGGACACTTGGACCCCTCCACTTT. Translated: CAWSGTLGPLHF.

The V and J genes are TRBV27 and TRBJ2-5; 7 bases agree with TRBD2. The CDR3 loop spans 14 amino acids. Losses at the gene ends were 2 bases for V and 0 bases for J; bases not matched to a gene: 0. Germline lookup yields CDR1 MNHEY and CDR2 SMNVEV (reference sequence). CDR3 sequence (DNA): TGTGCCAGCAGTTTACTAGCGGACCAAGAGACCCAGTACTTC. Translating it yields CASSLLADQETQYF.

The V call is TRBV7-9, the J call TRBJ2-1; 10 bases fit TRBD2. Germline CDR1 SEHNR, CDR2 FQNEAQ (reference sequence). The V segment lost 5 bases and the J segment 8 bases; nucleotides outside the gene matches: 15. The CDR3 is 17 amino acids. The CDR3 DNA is TGTGCCAGCAGCCGCGATCTTCTAGCGGGAGTCGCGGATGAGCAGTTCTTC. Residues: CASSRDLLAGVADEQFF.